The rows below give T cell receptor beta chains drawn from one sample of a study of T-cell memory formation after mild COVID-19. Each CDR3 protein is one row after TCRdb ran MiXCR on the 5' RACE reads. The table has about 360,000 distinct CDR3 sequences, over 13% seen once. Specimen: PBMCs or a T cell subset sorted from them (not recorded which). The receptors stem from a man between 18 and 35 years old who had mild COVID-19 (a few samples of this study predate the infection). Cell type and time point are not known. Both conserved end residues are part of each CDR3. The order of the fields is J gene, CDR3 length, V gene, clone size, CDR3 protein. Only part of the rows carry a size: once, few, many, or a class if the clone is expanded.

J gene: TRBJ1-6; CDR3 length: 15; V gene: TRBV4-1; clone size: -; CDR3 protein: CASSRTVDWNSPLHF
J gene: TRBJ1-1; CDR3 length: 17; V gene: TRBV29-1; clone size: -; CDR3 protein: CSVPNGPRGQWNTEAFF
J gene: TRBJ1-5; CDR3 length: 16; V gene: TRBV5-1; clone size: -; CDR3 protein: CASSLYGRDSNQPQHF
J gene: TRBJ1-6; CDR3 length: 16; V gene: TRBV12-3/TRBV12-4; clone size: -; CDR3 protein: CASSSKSPSYNSPLHF
J gene: TRBJ1-2; CDR3 length: 12; V gene: TRBV7-9; clone size: once; CDR3 protein: CASSPDPGGYTF
J gene: TRBJ1-5; CDR3 length: 12; V gene: TRBV6-1; clone size: many; CDR3 protein: CASSELRRPQHF
J gene: TRBJ1-1; CDR3 length: 14; V gene: TRBV5-1; clone size: few; CDR3 protein: CASSLFGGNTEAFF
J gene: TRBJ2-3; CDR3 length: 15; V gene: TRBV5-1; clone size: few; CDR3 protein: CASTYWGGKTDTQYF
J gene: TRBJ2-7; CDR3 length: 14; V gene: TRBV6-5; clone size: few; CDR3 protein: CASSLRGVSYEQYF
J gene: TRBJ1-1; CDR3 length: 15; V gene: TRBV4-1; clone size: -; CDR3 protein: CASSATKTGFTEAFF